The text below deals with one T cell receptor (beta chain). Its target is not known. This sample stems from a study of T-cell reconstitution after alpha-beta-depleted transplantation in children. Losses at the gene ends were 2 bases for V and 10 bases for J; bases not matched to a gene: 6. Looked up from germline, CDR1 is DFQATT and CDR2 is SNEGSKA (reference sequence). The CDR3 contains 14 residues. Preparation of the TCRbeta library used unique molecular identifiers. TCRdb fed the PCR reads into MiXCR, producing one record per CDR3 protein. The table has roughly 100,000 distinct CDR3 sequences, about 6.8% seen once. Study-wide points: Expanded graft clones numbering several hundred reportedly gave rise to alpha-beta T cells about two months after transplant. High day-60 TCRbeta diversity in some patients came from surviving recipient T cells and thymic progenitors. Newly generated T cells supplied most T-cell counts and diversity one year post-transplant.

The sample was PBMCs, taken before TCRalphabeta/CD19-depleted stem cell transplant. This TCR derives from a boy aged 2 to 9 with acute lymphoblastic leukemia, due to receive a stem cell transplant. The chain has TRBV20-1 and TRBJ2-1; 12 bases line up with TRBD2. The CDR3 DNA is TGCAGTGCTAGAAGGACTAGCGGGGACGGCGAGCAGTTCTTC. Translated: CSARRTSGDGEQFF.